This TCR beta chain was obtained from a study of blood T cell repertoires in COVID-19. Study in general: Sites across the United States, Italy and Spain contributed samples from acute and convalescent COVID-19.

The CDR3 totals 13 residues. Germline loops: CDR1 MNHEY, CDR2 SMNVEV (reference sequence). V lost 3 bases to trimming and J lost 8 bases, with 13 bases between them. Original processing notes: Nucleated cell number was recorded as an estimate derived from reference gene primer amplification. The assay was immunoSEQ multiplex PCR, and TCRdb's table has in-frame clones only and misses some. The DNA was the basis for D and trimming; V, J and clone size are from that table. The sample gives fewer than 90,000 clones, less than 90% of which show up once; approximately 17% is in the top ten. The TCR originated in a man older than 75 in a cohort sampled during active COVID-19. This chain links TRBV27 with TRBJ1-2; D uncertain. Sequenced sample: peripheral blood. The CDR3 nucleotides are TGTGCCAGCAGTTTCTCTAGAGGCTGGGGCTACACCTTC. Its translation: CASSFSRGWGYTF.